The entry below gives a single TCR beta chain sequence along with its context. Its matching antigen is unknown. This sample was taken from a study of early stage breast cancer tumors. At the level of the study: Eight or nine ER+/PR+/HER2- tumors were invasive ductal; a few were invasive lobular. Average read coverage per sample was roughly 9.3-fold.

Broader study findings: Commonly generated sequences made up most enriched TCRB sequences shared between patients.

The protocol was immunoSEQ multiplex PCR, while the TCRdb copy is restricted to in-frame clones and leaves out a portion. The table shows tens of thousands of clones, with around nine tenths occurring only once. The sequenced material came from blood. This receptor was obtained from a person aged 65 to 85 with breast cancer.

The CDR3 loop reads CASSPPARSRGNTIYF. The CDR3 DNA reads as TGTGCCAGCTCACCCCCCGCCCGCTCGAGGGGAAACACCATATATTTT. V is TRBV18 and J is TRBJ1-3, with D unresolved. Per the germline V gene, CDR1 is KGHSH and CDR2 is LQKENI. The CDR3 contains 16 residues. The V gene lost 3 bases and the J gene lost 4 bases, with 16 bases spanning the gap.